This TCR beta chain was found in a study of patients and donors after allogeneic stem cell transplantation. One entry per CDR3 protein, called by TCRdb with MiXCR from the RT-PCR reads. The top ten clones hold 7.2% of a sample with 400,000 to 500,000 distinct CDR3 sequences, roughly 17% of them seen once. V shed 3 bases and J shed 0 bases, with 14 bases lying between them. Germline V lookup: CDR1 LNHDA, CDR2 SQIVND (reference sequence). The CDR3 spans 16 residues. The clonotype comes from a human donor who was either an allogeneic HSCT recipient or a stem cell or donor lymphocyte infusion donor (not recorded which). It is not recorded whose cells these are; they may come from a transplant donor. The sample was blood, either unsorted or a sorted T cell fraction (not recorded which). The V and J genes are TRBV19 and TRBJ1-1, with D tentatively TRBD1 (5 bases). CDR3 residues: CASSIPQVRMNTEAFF. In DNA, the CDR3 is TGTGCCAGTAGTATCCCACAGGTACGCATGAACACTGAAGCTTTCTTT.